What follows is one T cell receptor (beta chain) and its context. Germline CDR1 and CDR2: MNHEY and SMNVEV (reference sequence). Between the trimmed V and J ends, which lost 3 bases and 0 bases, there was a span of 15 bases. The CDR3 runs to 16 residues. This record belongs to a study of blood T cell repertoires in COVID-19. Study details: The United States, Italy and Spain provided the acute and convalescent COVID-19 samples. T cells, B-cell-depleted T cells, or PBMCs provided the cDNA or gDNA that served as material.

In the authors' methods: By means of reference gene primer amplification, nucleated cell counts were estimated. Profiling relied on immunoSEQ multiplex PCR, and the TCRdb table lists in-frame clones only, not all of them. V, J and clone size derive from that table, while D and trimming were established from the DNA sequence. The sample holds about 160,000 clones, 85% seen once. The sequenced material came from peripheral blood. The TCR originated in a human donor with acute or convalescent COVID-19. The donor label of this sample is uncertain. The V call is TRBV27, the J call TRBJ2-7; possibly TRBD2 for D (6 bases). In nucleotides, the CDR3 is TGTGCCAGCAGTTTCAATAGGGCGGGGAGCTCCTACGAGCAGTACTTC. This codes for CASSFNRAGSSYEQYF.